A single sample is the source of the 30 T cell receptor beta chains below, sequenced in a study of T cells after yellow fever vaccination. TCRdb re-analysed the 5' RACE reads in MiXCR, keeping a single row per CDR3 protein. Among under 550,000 distinct CDR3 sequences listed, around a fifth were seen once. Here the sequenced sample was PBMCs, taken less than 25 days after the first yellow fever vaccination. These receptors all come from a man aged 18 to 30 who received the YFV17D yellow fever vaccine.

The chain couples TRBV4-3 to TRBJ1-4, with D maybe TRBD1 (5 bases). The V gene's germline CDR1 is LGHNA and CDR2 YSLEER. V lost 0 bases to trimming and J lost 5 bases, with 16 bases between them. The CDR3 is 17 residues long. Here the CDR3 DNA reads TGCGCCAGCAGCCAAGATTCTTTCAGGGCCCCAAATGAAAAACTGTTTTTT. It encodes CASSQDSFRAPNEKLFF.

The rearrangement joins TRBV29-1 to TRBJ2-3, with TRBD1 matching over 9 bases. The CDR3 sequence is 14 residues long. Germline loops: CDR1 SQVTM, CDR2 ANQGSEA. The trim removed 6 bases at V and 5 bases at J, leaving 9 bases unmatched. As DNA, the CDR3 is TGCAGCGTAACACCGGGACAGGGTAGAGATACGCAGTATTTT. This sequence encodes CSVTPGQGRDTQYF.

The chain links TRBV7-8 to TRBJ2-5; D may be TRBD2 (7 bases). The CDR3 is 14 amino acids. V lost 5 bases, J lost 4 bases, and 14 bases lay in between. The germline CDR1 and CDR2 sequences are SGHVS and FQNEAQ. The CDR3 nucleotides are TGTGCCAGCAGCCGGGGGGCCAGGAGAGAGACCCAGTACTTC. This encodes CASSRGARRETQYF.

The chain combines TRBV20-1 with TRBJ2-1, with 8 bases that match TRBD2. The CDR3 is made up of 13 amino acids. Germline values: CDR1 DFQATT, CDR2 SNEGSKA (reference sequence). Trimming cost V 3 bases and J 10 bases; bases outside gene matches: 8. The CDR3 DNA follows: TGCAGTGCTAGCGGGGGGGGGAATTGGGAGCAGTTCTTC. Translated, it gives CSASGGGNWEQFF.

This sequence joins TRBV6-5 and TRBJ1-5; TRBD1 matches at 7 bases. V shed 4 bases, J shed 4 bases, and the junction held 7 bases outside the gene matches. CDR1 and CDR2 from the germline V gene are MNHEY and SVGAGI. CDR3 length equals 15 residues. As DNA, the CDR3 is TGTGCCAGCAGTTCACAGGGGTTGGGTAATCAGCCCCAGCATTTT. This translates into CASSSQGLGNQPQHF.

The rearrangement uses TRBV12-3 or TRBV12-4 and TRBJ1-2; D call uncertain. The CDR3 contains 13 residues. The ends were cut back, 8 bases at V and 3 bases at J, with 13 bases in the middle. This CDR3 reads CASGLPYDYGYTF. The CDR3 DNA sequence: TGTGCCAGCGGTCTACCTTACGACTATGGCTACACCTTC.

The V gene is TRBV2, the J gene TRBJ2-7; D not resolved. Germline V gene lookup returns CDR1 SNHLY and CDR2 FYNNEI. The length of the CDR3 is 12 residues. Between the trimmed V and J ends, which lost 8 bases and 5 bases, there was a span of 13 bases. The CDR3 region has the DNA TGTGCCAGCGATCGAAGCTTCAACGAGCAGTACTTC. As protein: CASDRSFNEQYF.

This clonotype was counted many times. The chain recombines TRBV7-3 with TRBJ2-6, with D unclear. The CDR3 is 13 residues long. Per germline, CDR1 SGHTA and CDR2 FQGTGA. Trimming shortened V by 3 bases and J by 4 bases, and 4 bases separated the two germline ends. CDR3 DNA sequence: TGTGCCAGCAGCTTTACCGGGGCCAACGTCCTGACTTTC. Its protein product is CASSFTGANVLTF.

The rearrangement uses TRBV18 and TRBJ1-3; D remains unclear. Trimming took off 3 bases at V and 2 bases at J, with 14 bases between the two ends. The CDR3 consists of 16 residues. From germline, CDR1 is KGHSH and CDR2 LQKENI. The CDR3 nucleotides read TGTGCCAGCTCACCTTCTCGGAGTATGGCTGGAAACACCATATATTTT. Translated: CASSPSRSMAGNTIYF.

Only a few counts were recorded for this clonotype. The CDR3 reads CSTGLAGAQETQYF. The CDR3 nucleotides are TGCAGCACGGGACTAGCGGGGGCACAAGAGACCCAGTACTTC. This chain joins TRBV29-1 and TRBJ2-5, with 14 bases aligning to TRBD2. This CDR3 contains 14 residues. V was clipped by 8 bases and J by 2 bases; unmatched bases: 4. Germline assignment: CDR1 SQVTM and CDR2 ANQGSEA. The variable domain in full, completed from reference TRBV29-1 and TRBJ2-5, reads SAVISQKPSRDICQRGTSLTIQCQVDSQVTMMFWYRQQPGQSLTLIATANQGSEATYESGFVIDKFPISRPNLTFSTLTVSNMSPEDSSIYLCSTGLAGAQETQYFGPGTRLLVL.

This sequence joins TRBV18 and TRBJ2-7, with D uncertain. This CDR3 has 13 amino acids. Germline CDR1 reads KGHSH; CDR2 reads LQKENI. The V end was cut by 6 bases, the J end by 3 bases, with 12 bases between. The CDR3 DNA follows: TGTGCCAGCTCCCCCAATGGCGGCTACGAGCAGTACTTC. Amino acid sequence: CASSPNGGYEQYF. Full variable domain (missing parts from reference TRBV18 and TRBJ2-7): NAGVMQNPRHLVRRRGQEARLRCSPMKGHSHVYWYRQLPEEGLKFMVYLQKENIIDESGMPKERFSAEFPKEGPSILRIQQVVRGDSAAYFCASSPNGGYEQYFGPGTRLTVT.

The V call is TRBV29-1, the J call TRBJ2-1; D gene unclear. This CDR3 comprises 8 residues. Germline loops: CDR1 SQVTM, CDR2 ANQGSEA. Between the trimmed V and J ends, which lost 4 bases and 13 bases, there was a span of 5 bases. The CDR3 spells CSVGLQFF. The CDR3, as DNA: TGCAGCGTTGGTTTACAGTTCTTC.

This clonotype turned up a few times. This chain links TRBV6-5 with TRBJ2-5; TRBD1 or TRBD2 may be the D gene (5 bases each). Looked up from germline, CDR1 is MNHEY and CDR2 is SVGAGI. CDR3 length: 15 amino acids. V was shortened by 0 bases and J by 6 bases, with 14 bases between the two germline ends. The CDR3 loop reads CASSYSWDAPQTQYF. The CDR3 nucleotides are TGTGCCAGCAGTTACTCTTGGGACGCACCTCAGACCCAGTACTTC.

This clonotype was observed a few times. The chain combines TRBV9 with TRBJ2-5; 7 nucleotides line up with TRBD2. With 4 bases clipped from V and 5 bases from J, the junction kept 8 bases outside the gene matches. CDR3 length equals 14 residues. In germline, CDR1 is SGDLS, CDR2 YYNGEE. The CDR3: CASSTLTSPETQYF. In nucleotides, the CDR3 is TGTGCCAGCAGCACCTTGACTAGCCCGGAGACCCAGTACTTC.

The V and J genes are TRBV7-9 and TRBJ1-2; no clear D. The ends were cut back, 4 bases at V and 8 bases at J, with 14 bases in the middle. Germline V gene lookup returns CDR1 SEHNR and CDR2 FQNEAQ (reference sequence). CDR3 size: 13 residues. CDR3 protein: CASSSSGTRGYTF. The CDR3 DNA reads TGTGCCAGCAGCTCGTCAGGTACCCGGGGCTACACCTTC.

In this sample, this clonotype turned up a few times. This chain uses TRBV14 with TRBJ1-3; the D is unclear. CDR1 and CDR2 (germline): SGHDN, FVKESK. The CDR3 extends over 13 amino acids. The germline V and J ends were trimmed by 3 bases and 9 bases, with 12 bases remaining between them. In DNA, the CDR3 is TGTGCCAGCAGCCACTCGGACTTGGGCACCATATATTTT. It encodes CASSHSDLGTIYF.

This clonotype was detected only a few times. The chain has TRBV2 and TRBJ2-3; no clear D. This CDR3 comprises 14 residues. Trimming stripped 7 bases from V and 0 bases from J, with 11 bases between. Germline CDR1 is SNHLY and CDR2 is FYNNEI. CDR3 residues: CASTKLVSTDTQYF. In DNA, the CDR3 is TGTGCCAGCACGAAACTGGTGAGCACAGATACGCAGTATTTT.

This clonotype has only a few counts. The chain uses TRBV24-1 and TRBJ1-2, with a possible D match to TRBD1 (5 bases). CDR1 is KGHDR and CDR2 is SFDVKD in the germline V gene. The length of the CDR3 is 15 residues. Trimming pared 2 bases from V and 10 bases from J, leaving 19 bases between. CDR3 residues: CATSDSPGPRGDYTF. Here the CDR3 DNA reads TGTGCCACCAGTGATTCCCCGGGACCGCGAGGGGACTACACCTTC.

The rearrangement links TRBV7-9 to TRBJ1-1, with D perhaps matching TRBD1 (5 bases). This CDR3 spans 15 amino acids. V was clipped by 5 bases and J by 1 base, with 14 bases between them. CDR1 and CDR2 (germline): SEHNR, FQNEAQ (reference sequence). The CDR3 nucleotides are TGTGCCAGCAGCCCGACAGACAGACAGAACACTGAAGCTTTCTTT. This translates into CASSPTDRQNTEAFF.

CDR3 DNA sequence: TGTGCCAGCTCCCCTAAGCCCTCCACTGAGCAGTTCTTC. The encoded protein is CASSPKPSTEQFF. V usage is TRBV18 and J usage is TRBJ2-1; D not resolved. The CDR3 length is 13 residues. Germline loops: CDR1 KGHSH, CDR2 LQKENI. V gave up 6 bases and J gave up 9 bases, with 15 bases separating them.

V usage is TRBV5-4 and J usage is TRBJ2-1; D may be TRBD1 or TRBD2 (5 bases each). Germline loops: CDR1 SGHNT, CDR2 YYREEE (reference sequence). The CDR3 sequence is 16 residues long. V was clipped by 0 bases and J by 2 bases, with 12 bases between them. The CDR3: CASSLGPGTTYNEQFF. CDR3 nucleotides: TGTGCCAGCAGCTTGGGCCCCGGGACCACCTACAATGAGCAGTTCTTC.

The chain employs TRBV12-3 or TRBV12-4 and TRBJ2-1; TRBD1 agrees at 7 bases. CDR3 length: 18 residues. Trimming at V came to 5 bases and at J to 0 bases, leaving 13 bases not matched to a gene. CDR3 DNA sequence: TGTGCCAGCAGTCATTGGGCGTTAGGGGACAGCTCCTACAATGAGCAGTTCTTC. Translating gives CASSHWALGDSSYNEQFF.

This clonotype was counted a few times. V and J are TRBV24-1 and TRBJ1-5; D may be TRBD1 (6 bases). Germline CDR1 KGHDR, CDR2 SFDVKD. The CDR3 is made up of 18 amino acids. Trimming stripped 4 bases from V and 0 bases from J, with 18 bases between. This CDR3 is CATSETTGTSYSNQPQHF. In DNA, the CDR3 is TGTGCCACCAGTGAAACTACCGGGACATCTTATAGCAATCAGCCCCAGCATTTT.

The chain couples TRBV4-3 to TRBJ1-2, with D unresolved. V shed 2 bases and J shed 7 bases, with 11 bases lying between them. The CDR3 has 13 amino acids. Per the germline V gene, CDR1 is LGHNA and CDR2 is YSLEER. The CDR3 coding sequence is TGCGCCAGCAGCCAATCAATGATGGGTGGCTACACCTTC. This codes for CASSQSMMGGYTF.

This clonotype was observed a few times. The chain links TRBV6-5 to TRBJ1-4; perhaps TRBD1 as D (5 bases). The CDR3 has 13 residues. Trimming took off 7 bases at V and 6 bases at J, with 12 bases between the two ends. Germline lookup yields CDR1 MNHEY and CDR2 SVGAGI. The CDR3 DNA reads as TGTGCCAGCACCACGGGGGGGTATGAAAAACTGTTTTTT. As protein: CASTTGGYEKLFF.

The chain joins TRBV6-5 to TRBJ2-5, with 7 bases aligning to TRBD1. Looked up from germline, CDR1 is MNHEY and CDR2 is SVGAGI. V shed 4 bases, J shed 3 bases, and the junction held 11 bases outside the gene matches. The length of the CDR3 is 16 residues. CDR3 DNA sequence: TGTGCCAGCAGTTTGAGGGGGCGGGTTTGGGAAGAGACCCAGTACTTC. Translation: CASSLRGRVWEETQYF.

This clonotype was counted between two and nine times. The chain carries TRBV12-3 or TRBV12-4 and TRBJ1-2, with 9 positions matching TRBD1. This CDR3 spans 16 amino acids. Losses at the gene ends were 4 bases for V and 4 bases for J; bases not matched to a gene: 10. For the CDR3, the DNA is TGTGCCAGCAGTTGGGCCGGGACAGGGTCTGGCTATGGCTACACCTTC. Translated: CASSWAGTGSGYGYTF.

This clonotype was picked up many times. This sequence joins TRBV7-3 and TRBJ1-5, with D perhaps matching TRBD1 (5 bases). CDR3 size: 14 residues. V was clipped by 6 bases and J by 7 bases, with 16 bases between them. Per the germline V gene, CDR1 is SGHTA and CDR2 is FQGTGA. Here the CDR3 DNA reads TGTGCCAGCAGACCAACAGGCCGAGGGCAGCCCCAGCATTTT. Protein sequence: CASRPTGRGQPQHF.

This clonotype was seen a handful of times. The V gene is TRBV11-2, the J gene TRBJ2-5; TRBD2 aligns across 8 bases. Germline assignment: CDR1 SGHAT and CDR2 FQNNGV. J gave up 0 bases and V 6 bases, and 15 bases lay outside the gene matches. The CDR3 is 18 residues long. CDR3 region: CASRNTGRVTTYQETQYF. In DNA, the CDR3 is TGTGCCAGCAGAAATACCGGGAGGGTGACAACGTACCAAGAGACCCAGTACTTC. Combining the CDR3 with reference TRBV11-2 and TRBJ2-5 gives the whole variable domain EAGVAQSPRYKIIEKRQSVAFWCNPISGHATLYWYQQILGQGPKLLIQFQNNGVVDDSQLPKDRFSAERLKGVDSTLKIQPAKLEDSAVYLCASRNTGRVTTYQETQYFGPGTRLLVL.

This clonotype was detected many times. The chain has TRBV5-1 and TRBJ2-5; 7 nucleotides match TRBD1. The CDR3 contains 14 residues. Germline CDR1 and CDR2: SGHRS and YFSETQ. With V trimmed by 4 bases and J by 2 bases, 5 bases remained unmatched. This CDR3 is CASSLATGQETQYF. The CDR3 DNA sequence: TGCGCCAGCAGCCTGGCGACAGGGCAAGAGACCCAGTACTTC.